This T cell receptor beta chain was captured by sequencing in a study of blood T cell repertoires in COVID-19. Study-wide context: T cells, B-cell-depleted T cells, or PBMCs provided the cDNA or gDNA that served as material.

Sequencing used immunoSEQ multiplex PCR; TCRdb keeps in-frame clones, though not all of them. Among 300,000 or so clones listed, about 90% were seen once. Germline-derived CDR1 and CDR2 are SGHDN and FVKESK. With 0 bases removed from V and 4 bases from J, the gap between germline ends came to 9 bases. The CDR3 is 14 residues long. Sequenced input: PBMCs or T cells enriched from blood (not recorded which). This receptor was obtained from a woman younger than 45 who had recovered from COVID-19. The chain couples TRBV14 to TRBJ1-1; the D is unclear. The CDR3 sequence: CASSQDAAGTEAFF. CDR3 sequence (DNA): TGTGCCAGCAGCCAAGATGCTGCGGGCACTGAAGCTTTCTTT.